These 2 T cell receptor beta chains came from one sample sequenced in a study of cytomegalovirus exposure and HLA in healthy donors. With 60 Vbeta and 13 Jbeta primers, the PCR was carried out. The protocol was immunoSEQ multiplex PCR, while the TCRdb copy is restricted to in-frame clones and leaves out a portion. The table has approximately 72,000 clones, about 66% seen once. Sequencing was done on a sample of PBMCs. The source of these receptors is a man aged 35 to 55 in good health and CMV-seropositive.

There are a few counts of this clone. Distinct nucleotide sequences in the sample also encode this CDR3. V and J are TRBV30 and TRBJ1-6; possible D gene TRBD1, 5 bases. The CDR3 length is 14 residues. In germline, CDR1 is GTSNPN, CDR2 SVGIG (reference sequence). Trimming cost V 8 bases and J 0 bases, with 11 bases left between them. CDR3 in amino acids: CATRGSSYNSPLHF. CDR3 nucleotide sequence: TGTGCCACCCGGGGGAGCTCCTATAATTCACCCCTCCACTTT.

V is TRBV7-2 and J is TRBJ2-2; 14 bases align to TRBD2. V trimming: 2 bases; J trimming: 6 bases; junction bases outside the gene matches: 5. Looked up from germline, CDR1 is SGHTA and CDR2 is FQGNSA. This CDR3 has 17 residues. The chain's CDR3 is CASSLPLGLAGAGELFF. In nucleotides, the CDR3 is TGTGCCAGCAGCTTACCCTTGGGACTAGCGGGGGCCGGGGAGCTGTTTTTT.